A single sample is the source of the 32 T cell receptor beta chains below, sequenced in a study of CD8 T cells in Susac syndrome. cDNA came from 0.5 to 1 ug RNA primed by random hexamers. One entry per CDR3 protein results from TCRdb running MiXCR on the immunoSEQ multiplex PCR reads. Of around 85,000 distinct CDR3 sequences listed, about 95% were seen once; the top ten hold roughly 0.46%. Sequencing was performed on CD8+ T cells from PBMCs. All receptors come from a human donor with Susac syndrome.

The V and J genes are TRBV20-1 and TRBJ1-1; D not certain. Deletions cut 1 base from V and 4 bases from J, with 7 bases between. There are 12 residues in the CDR3. Germline V gene sequence: CDR1 DFQATT, CDR2 SNEGSKA (reference sequence). The DNA of the CDR3 is TGCAGTGCTAGAGCGCCCGGCACTGAAGCTTTCTTT. This codes for CSARAPGTEAFF.

The chain recombines TRBV27 with TRBJ2-7; no reliable D call. V was trimmed by 6 bases and J by 0 bases, leaving 12 bases between them. The V gene's germline CDR1 is MNHEY and CDR2 SMNVEV (reference sequence). CDR3 length equals 14 residues. The CDR3 spells CASRSGPSSYEQYF. CDR3 bases: TGTGCCAGCAGATCGGGCCCCAGCTCCTACGAGCAGTACTTC.

CDR3 nucleotide sequence: TGCGCCAGCGCCCAGGGGCCGCCCTACGAGCAGTACTTC. Its protein is CASAQGPPYEQYF. The chain carries TRBV4-1 and TRBJ2-7, with TRBD1 as a possible D gene (6 bases). The V gene lost 8 bases and the J gene lost 2 bases, with 13 bases spanning the gap. The CDR3 contains 13 residues. Germline values: CDR1 MGHRA, CDR2 YSYEKL.

V is TRBV30 and J is TRBJ1-5; possible D gene TRBD1, 6 bases. Per germline, CDR1 GTSNPN and CDR2 SVGIG (reference sequence). Trimming took off 0 bases at V and 7 bases at J, with 10 bases between the two ends. The CDR3 totals 13 residues. The CDR3 region is CAWSVQGKQPQHF. CDR3 nucleotides: TGTGCCTGGAGTGTACAGGGAAAACAGCCCCAGCATTTT.

Here the CDR3 reads CASSLESGLPGELFF. CDR3 in DNA: TGTGCCAGCAGCTTGGAATCAGGGCTCCCCGGGGAGCTGTTTTTT. The rearrangement links TRBV5-6 to TRBJ2-2; D perhaps matches TRBD1 (5 bases). Germline CDR1 SGHDT, CDR2 YYEEEE. The CDR3 extends over 15 amino acids. V was clipped by 0 bases and J by 6 bases, with 12 bases between them. Using reference TRBV5-6 and TRBJ2-2 for the parts outside the CDR3, the full variable domain is DAGVTQSPTHLIKTRGQQVTLRCSPKSGHDTVSWYQQALGQGPQFIFQYYEEEERQRGNFPDRFSGHQFPNYSSELNVNALLLGDSALYLCASSLESGLPGELFFGEGSRLTVL.

The chain uses TRBV20-1 and TRBJ2-1, with a tentative D call TRBD2 (6 bases). The CDR3 runs to 16 residues. From germline, CDR1 is DFQATT and CDR2 SNEGSKA (reference sequence). Trimming shortened V by 0 bases and J by 0 bases, and 12 bases separated the two germline ends. CDR3 residues: CSARDSGPSSYNEQFF. The CDR3 DNA reads as TGCAGTGCTAGAGACAGCGGGCCTAGCTCCTACAATGAGCAGTTCTTC.

V gene TRBV9 combines with J gene TRBJ1-4; D unresolved. Trimming left V 8 bases short and J 15 bases short, with 11 bases between. Germline V gives CDR1 SGDLS, CDR2 YYNGEE. The CDR3 has 9 amino acids. The CDR3 coding sequence is TGTGCCAGTCTAGACTTATTGTTTTTT. This encodes CASLDLLFF. The full variable domain, completed using reference TRBV9 and TRBJ1-4, is DSGVTQTPKHLITATGQRVTLRCSPRSGDLSVYWYQQSLDQGLQFLIQYYNGEERAKGNILERFSAQQFPDLHSELNLSSLELGDSALYFCASLDLLFFGSGTQLSVL.

This rearrangement joins TRBV5-1 to TRBJ2-1; 8 bases match TRBD2. The CDR3 spans 15 residues. Looked up from germline, CDR1 is SGHRS and CDR2 is YFSETQ. V dropped 5 bases and J dropped 3; count of bases not matched to a gene: 7. CDR3 in amino acids: CASRSTSVDYNEQFF. The CDR3, as DNA: TGCGCCAGCAGATCGACTAGCGTAGACTACAATGAGCAGTTCTTC.

The rearrangement uses TRBV4-2 and TRBJ1-1; possibly TRBD1 for D (6 bases). CDR1 is LGHNA, CDR2 YNFKEQ, per germline. Trimming took 0 bases from V and 3 from J, leaving 11 bases between them. The CDR3 sequence is 15 residues long. CDR3 coding DNA: TGTGCCAGCAGCCAAGATAATGGGGGCGACACTGAAGCTTTCTTT. The encoded protein is CASSQDNGGDTEAFF.

The V call is TRBV7-9, the J call TRBJ2-7; D is unresolved. There are 15 residues in the CDR3. With 1 base removed from V and 1 base from J, the gap between germline ends came to 11 bases. From germline, CDR1 is SEHNR and CDR2 FQNEAQ (reference sequence). This CDR3 reads CASSLVGLSSYEQYF. In DNA, the CDR3 is TGTGCCAGCAGCTTAGTCGGTCTTTCTTCCTACGAGCAGTACTTC.

The chain recombines TRBV4-1 with TRBJ1-4; D remains unclear. Trimming shortened V by 5 bases and J by 5 bases, and 9 bases separated the two germline ends. CDR3 length: 13 residues. Germline CDR1 MGHRA, CDR2 YSYEKL. CDR3: CASSEASNEKLFF. The CDR3, as DNA: TGCGCCAGCAGCGAGGCCTCAAATGAAAAACTGTTTTTT.

The rearrangement uses TRBV5-6 and TRBJ2-1, with D maybe TRBD2 (5 bases). V lost 4 bases, J lost 8 bases, and 10 bases lay in between. The CDR3 covers 12 residues. Per the germline V gene, CDR1 is SGHDT and CDR2 is YYEEEE. Here the CDR3 DNA reads TGTGCCAGCAGCGCCCTGAGGGATGAGCAGTTCTTC. Protein product: CASSALRDEQFF.

This chain's CDR3 is CASSLTGTQDYEQYF. The CDR3 nucleotides read TGTGCCAGCAGTTTAACCGGGACACAAGATTACGAGCAGTACTTC. The chain couples TRBV28 to TRBJ2-7, with TRBD1 as a possible D gene (6 bases). The germline V gene has CDR1 MDHEN and CDR2 SYDVKM. V lost 2 bases to trimming and J lost 4 bases, with 15 bases between them. CDR3 length equals 15 residues.

This chain links TRBV2 with TRBJ1-4; D ambiguous. Trimming removed 9 bases from V and 0 bases from J, with 14 bases in between. The CDR3 spans 15 residues. Germline values: CDR1 SNHLY, CDR2 FYNNEI. The CDR3 loop reads CASTLVPATNEKLFF. DNA of the CDR3: TGTGCCAGTACCCTGGTCCCTGCAACTAATGAAAAACTGTTTTTT.

The chain combines TRBV7-9 with TRBJ2-2; D is unclear. Trimming took off 5 bases at V and 5 bases at J, with 15 bases between the two ends. Germline V gene lookup returns CDR1 SEHNR and CDR2 FQNEAQ (reference sequence). This CDR3 comprises 15 residues. In DNA form, the CDR3 reads TGTGCCAGCAGCCGTGCCTCCCCCTCGACCGGGGAGCTGTTTTTT. It codes for CASSRASPSTGELFF. Based on the CDR3 plus reference TRBV7-9 and TRBJ2-2, the full variable domain is DTGVSQNPRHKITKRGQNVTFRCDPISEHNRLYWYRQTLGQGPEFLTYFQNEAQLEKSRLLSDRFSAERPKGSFSTLEIQRTEQGDSAMYLCASSRASPSTGELFFGEGSRLTVL.

The chain is built from TRBV2 and TRBJ2-7; D perhaps matches TRBD2 (6 bases). V shed 6 bases and J shed 2 bases, with 17 bases lying between them. Germline loops: CDR1 SNHLY, CDR2 FYNNEI. This CDR3 has 15 amino acids. The CDR3 DNA reads as TGTGCCAGCAGCGCGACTAGTCCTCGCCCCTACGAGCAGTACTTC. Encoded protein: CASSATSPRPYEQYF.

The chain employs TRBV29-1 and TRBJ2-3; 7 positions match TRBD2. CDR1 and CDR2 (germline): SQVTM, ANQGSEA. J was trimmed by 1 base and V by 7 bases; bases with no gene match: 8. This CDR3 has 14 residues. Here the CDR3 DNA reads TGCAGCGCTCCGGGCGGGAGCGGCACAGATACGCAGTATTTT. Residues: CSAPGGSGTDTQYF.

This clonotype was observed a few times. The CDR3 here is CSAAGSYNEQFF. CDR3 bases: TGCAGTGCCGCCGGAAGCTACAATGAGCAGTTCTTC. The chain joins TRBV20-1 to TRBJ2-1; the D is unclear. CDR1 is DFQATT, CDR2 SNEGSKA, per germline (reference sequence). The V end was cut by 6 bases, the J end by 3 bases, with 9 bases between. The CDR3 has 12 residues.

The chain has TRBV11-2 and TRBJ2-1; D is tentatively TRBD1 or TRBD2 (6 bases each). The CDR3 runs to 16 residues. V was clipped by 1 base and J by 9 bases, with 19 bases between them. CDR1 is SGHAT and CDR2 is FQNNGV in the germline V gene. The CDR3 protein is CASSLGGAKVYGEQFF. CDR3 nucleotides: TGTGCCAGCAGCTTAGGGGGGGCGAAGGTTTATGGTGAGCAGTTCTTC.

The chain is built from TRBV10-3 and TRBJ2-7, with 9 bases matching TRBD2. J gave up 4 bases and V 1 base, and 8 bases lay outside the gene matches. Looked up from germline, CDR1 is ENHRY and CDR2 is SYGVKD. The CDR3 extends over 16 amino acids. CDR3 region: CAISELPTSGDYEQYF. DNA for the CDR3: TGTGCCATCAGTGAGTTGCCGACTAGCGGAGATTACGAGCAGTACTTC.

V and J are TRBV7-9 and TRBJ1-2; a possible D gene is TRBD1 (5 bases). Germline V gene sequence: CDR1 SEHNR, CDR2 FQNEAQ (reference sequence). The germline V and J ends were trimmed by 1 base and 8 bases, with 8 bases remaining between them. The CDR3 sequence is 12 residues long. CDR3 nucleotides: TGTGCCAGCAGCTTAGGGGGCGCAGGCTACACCTTC. Encoded protein: CASSLGGAGYTF.

The chain joins TRBV6-2 or TRBV6-3 to TRBJ2-7; D ambiguous. Trimming pared 2 bases from V and 6 bases from J, leaving 8 bases between. Germline-derived CDR1 and CDR2 are MNHEY and SVGEGT. CDR3 length: 12 residues. The DNA for the CDR3 is TGTGCCAGCAGTTACCCCACTATCGAGCAGTACTTC. Encoded protein: CASSYPTIEQYF.

This rearrangement joins TRBV5-5 to TRBJ2-7; possibly TRBD2 for D (5 bases). CDR1 and CDR2 (germline): SGHKS, YYEKEE (reference sequence). This CDR3 is built from 14 residues. V gave up 5 bases and J gave up 0 bases, with 12 bases separating them. CDR3 loop: CASRVARFSYEQYF. CDR3 bases: TGTGCCAGCAGGGTAGCGAGATTCTCCTACGAGCAGTACTTC.

This chain joins TRBV9 and TRBJ2-7; no clear D gene. Germline CDR1 is SGDLS and CDR2 is YYNGEE. CDR3 size: 13 residues. The ends were cut back, 3 bases at V and 2 bases at J, with 9 bases in the middle. The CDR3 spells CASSAGLPYEQYF. In DNA, the CDR3 is TGTGCCAGCAGCGCCGGCCTTCCCTACGAGCAGTACTTC.

The chain uses TRBV12-3 or TRBV12-4 and TRBJ1-1, with D possibly TRBD1 on 6 matching bases. CDR3 length: 13 amino acids. V was clipped by 5 bases and J by 10 bases, with 17 bases between them. The CDR3 DNA follows: TGTGCCAGCAGTCCGAGGGACACGGGGATAGCTTTCTTT. This encodes CASSPRDTGIAFF.

J is TRBJ1-1 and V is TRBV20-1; the match to TRBD1 covers 8 bases. Germline V gives CDR1 DFQATT, CDR2 SNEGSKA (reference sequence). J gave up 6 bases and V 6 bases, and 15 bases lay outside the gene matches. This CDR3 has 15 residues. The CDR3 nucleotides read TGCAGTGCAGCCGGGACAGGTGTTTTTAACGCTGAAGCTTTCTTT. This sequence encodes CSAAGTGVFNAEAFF.

J is TRBJ2-2 and V is TRBV27; 11 nucleotides line up with TRBD1. The trim removed 4 bases at V and 5 bases at J, leaving 6 bases unmatched. The CDR3 loop spans 16 amino acids. Germline lookup yields CDR1 MNHEY and CDR2 SMNVEV (reference sequence). CDR3 residues: CASSYSGTGGTGELFF. For the CDR3, the DNA is TGTGCCAGCAGTTACTCCGGGACAGGGGGGACCGGGGAGCTGTTTTTT.

The V and J genes are TRBV28 and TRBJ2-3, with 12 positions matching TRBD1. The V segment lost 4 bases and the J segment 5 bases; nucleotides outside the gene matches: 4. The CDR3 consists of 15 residues. The germline gives CDR1 MDHEN, CDR2 SYDVKM. The CDR3 region is CASSWGQGAGDTQYF. CDR3 bases: TGTGCCAGCAGTTGGGGACAGGGGGCTGGAGATACGCAGTATTTT.

The gene calls are TRBV20-1 and TRBJ2-3; 10 bases are a match to TRBD2. Germline loops: CDR1 DFQATT, CDR2 SNEGSKA (reference sequence). This CDR3 contains 14 residues. V dropped 6 bases and J dropped 1; count of bases not matched to a gene: 4. The CDR3 DNA reads TGCAGTGCCGCCGGGACTAGCGGCACAGATACGCAGTATTTT. Encoded protein: CSAAGTSGTDTQYF.

V is TRBV3-1 and J is TRBJ2-5; D is unclear. The CDR3 extends over 14 amino acids. Germline V CDR1 and CDR2: LGHDT, YNNKEL (reference sequence). V lost 2 bases and J lost 3, with 10 bases in between. The CDR3 is CASSQWGTEETQYF. In DNA form, the CDR3 reads TGTGCCAGCAGCCAATGGGGAACGGAAGAGACCCAGTACTTC.

The CDR3 DNA follows: TGTGCCAGCAGTTACTCAGCAGGGATGAACACTGAAGCTTTCTTT. Protein product: CASSYSAGMNTEAFF. This rearrangement joins TRBV6-5 to TRBJ1-1; D possibly corresponds to TRBD1 (5 bases). V lost 0 bases and J lost 0, with 8 bases in between. Germline V CDR1 and CDR2: MNHEY, SVGAGI. The CDR3 contains 15 residues.

The chain employs TRBV30 and TRBJ2-1; 8 nucleotides align to TRBD2. This CDR3 spans 15 amino acids. The germline V gene encodes CDR1 GTSNPN and CDR2 SVGIG (reference sequence). The V and J ends lost 1 base and 3 bases, in that order; junction bases with no gene match: 5. The CDR3 DNA sequence: TGTGCCTGGAGTGAGACAGCGGGAGTCTACAATGAGCAGTTCTTC. This gives the protein CAWSETAGVYNEQFF.